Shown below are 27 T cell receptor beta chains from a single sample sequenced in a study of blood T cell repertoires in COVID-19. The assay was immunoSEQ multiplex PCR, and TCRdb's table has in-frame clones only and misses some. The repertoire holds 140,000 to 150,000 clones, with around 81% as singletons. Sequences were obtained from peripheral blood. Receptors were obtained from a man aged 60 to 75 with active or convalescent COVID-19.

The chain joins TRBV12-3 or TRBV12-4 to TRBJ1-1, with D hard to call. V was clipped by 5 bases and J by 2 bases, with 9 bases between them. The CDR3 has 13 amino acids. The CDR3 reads CASSPPGNTEAFF. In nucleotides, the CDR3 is TGTGCCAGCAGTCCACCGGGTAACACTGAAGCTTTCTTT.

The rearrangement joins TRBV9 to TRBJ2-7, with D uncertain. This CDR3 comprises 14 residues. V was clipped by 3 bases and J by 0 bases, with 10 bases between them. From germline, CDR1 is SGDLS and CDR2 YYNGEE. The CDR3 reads CASSGRLSSYEQYF. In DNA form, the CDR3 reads TGTGCCAGCAGCGGGCGGCTGAGCTCCTACGAGCAGTACTTC.

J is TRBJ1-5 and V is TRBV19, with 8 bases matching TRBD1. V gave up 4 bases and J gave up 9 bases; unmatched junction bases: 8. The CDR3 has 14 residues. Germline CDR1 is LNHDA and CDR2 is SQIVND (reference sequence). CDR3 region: CASSTPTGQGPQHF. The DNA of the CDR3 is TGTGCCAGTAGTACACCGACAGGACAGGGGCCCCAGCATTTT.

The CDR3 nucleotides read TGTGCCAGCAGCGGACTTATATCCTACGAGCAGTACTTC. It specifies CASSGLISYEQYF. The J gene is TRBJ2-7, the V gene TRBV7-2, with D possibly being TRBD2 (5 bases). Trimming pared 5 bases from V and 1 base from J, leaving 9 bases between. CDR3 length equals 13 residues. Germline V lookup: CDR1 SGHTA, CDR2 FQGNSA.

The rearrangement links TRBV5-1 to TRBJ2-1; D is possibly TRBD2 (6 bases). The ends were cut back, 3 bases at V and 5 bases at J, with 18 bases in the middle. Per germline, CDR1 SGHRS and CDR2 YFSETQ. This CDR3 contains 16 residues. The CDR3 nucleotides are TGCGCCAGCAGCTGGACCCCCGGGGGAGTCAACAATGAGCAGTTCTTC. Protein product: CASSWTPGGVNNEQFF.

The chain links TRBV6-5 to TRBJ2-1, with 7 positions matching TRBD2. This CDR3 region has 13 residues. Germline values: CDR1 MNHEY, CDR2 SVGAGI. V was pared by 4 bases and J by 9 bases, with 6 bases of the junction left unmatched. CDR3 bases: TGTGCCAGCAGTTCTCTAGCGGCTCGTGAGCAGTTCTTC. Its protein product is CASSSLAAREQFF.

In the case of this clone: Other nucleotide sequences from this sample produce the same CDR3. For the CDR3, the DNA is TGCGCCAGCAGCTTGGGGCAGGGCGGAGGCTACACCTTC. It specifies CASSLGQGGGYTF. The chain recombines TRBV5-1 with TRBJ1-2; weak D call: TRBD1 (5 bases). The germline gives CDR1 SGHRS, CDR2 YFSETQ. The V end was cut by 0 bases, the J end by 8 bases, with 11 bases between. This CDR3 spans 13 amino acids.

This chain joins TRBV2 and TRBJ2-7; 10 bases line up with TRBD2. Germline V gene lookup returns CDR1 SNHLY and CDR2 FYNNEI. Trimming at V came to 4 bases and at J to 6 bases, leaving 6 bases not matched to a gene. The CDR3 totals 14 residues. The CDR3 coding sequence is TGTGCCAGCAGTGCACTCCAGCGGGGGGGCGAGCAGTACTTC. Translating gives CASSALQRGGEQYF. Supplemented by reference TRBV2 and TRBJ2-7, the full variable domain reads EPEVTQTPSHQVTQMGQEVILRCVPISNHLYFYWYRQILGQKVEFLVSFYNNEISEKSEIFDDQFSVERPDGSNFTLKIRSTKLEDSAMYFCASSALQRGGEQYFGPGTRLTVT.

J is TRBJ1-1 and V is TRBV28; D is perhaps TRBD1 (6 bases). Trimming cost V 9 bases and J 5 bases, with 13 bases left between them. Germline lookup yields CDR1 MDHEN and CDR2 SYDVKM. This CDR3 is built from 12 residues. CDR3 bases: TGTGCCAGTGGACAGTATCGGACTGAAGCTTTCTTT. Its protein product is CASGQYRTEAFF.

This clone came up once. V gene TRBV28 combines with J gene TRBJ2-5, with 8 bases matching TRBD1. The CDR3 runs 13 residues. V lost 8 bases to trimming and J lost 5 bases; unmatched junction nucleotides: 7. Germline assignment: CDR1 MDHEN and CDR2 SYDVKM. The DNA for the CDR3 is TGTGCCAGCTATTCAGGGGGCAGGGAGACCCAGTACTTC. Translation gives CASYSGGRETQYF.

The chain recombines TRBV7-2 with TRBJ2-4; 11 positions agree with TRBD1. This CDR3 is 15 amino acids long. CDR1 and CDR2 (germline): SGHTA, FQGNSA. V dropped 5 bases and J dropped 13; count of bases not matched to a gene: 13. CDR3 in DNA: TGTGCCAGCAGCGCACCGGGACAGGGGGGGTTTGGCCAGTACTTC. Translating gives CASSAPGQGGFGQYF.

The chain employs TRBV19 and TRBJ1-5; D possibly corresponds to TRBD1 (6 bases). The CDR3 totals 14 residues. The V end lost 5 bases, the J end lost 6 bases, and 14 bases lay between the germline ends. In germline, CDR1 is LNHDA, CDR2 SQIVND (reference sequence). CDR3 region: CASSFGGGGQPQHF. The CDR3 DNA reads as TGTGCCAGTAGTTTCGGAGGGGGGGGTCAGCCCCAGCATTTT.

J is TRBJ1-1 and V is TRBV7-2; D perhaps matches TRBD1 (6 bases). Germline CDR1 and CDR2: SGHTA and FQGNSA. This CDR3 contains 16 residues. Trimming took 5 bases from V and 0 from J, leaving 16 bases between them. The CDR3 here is CASSLISGDMNTEAFF. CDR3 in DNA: TGTGCCAGCAGCCTGATATCAGGGGACATGAACACTGAAGCTTTCTTT.

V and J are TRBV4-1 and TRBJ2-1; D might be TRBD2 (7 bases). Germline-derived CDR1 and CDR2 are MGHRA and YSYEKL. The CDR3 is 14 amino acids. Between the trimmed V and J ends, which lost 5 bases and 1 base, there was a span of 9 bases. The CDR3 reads CASSGRGSYNEQFF. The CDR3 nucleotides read TGCGCCAGCAGCGGGAGGGGGTCCTACAATGAGCAGTTCTTC.

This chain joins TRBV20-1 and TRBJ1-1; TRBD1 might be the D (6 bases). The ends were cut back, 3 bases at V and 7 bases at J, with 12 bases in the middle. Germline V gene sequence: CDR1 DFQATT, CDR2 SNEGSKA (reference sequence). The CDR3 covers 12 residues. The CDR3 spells CSASSEGVEAFF. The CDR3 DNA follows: TGCAGTGCTAGTTCAGAGGGGGTTGAAGCTTTCTTT.

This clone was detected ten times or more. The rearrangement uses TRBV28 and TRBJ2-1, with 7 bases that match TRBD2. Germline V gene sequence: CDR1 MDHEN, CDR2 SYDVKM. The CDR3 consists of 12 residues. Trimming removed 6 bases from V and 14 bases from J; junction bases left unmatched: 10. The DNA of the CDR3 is TGTGCCAGCAGCCCCCTGGGACTAAGAGAGTTCTTC. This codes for CASSPLGLREFF.

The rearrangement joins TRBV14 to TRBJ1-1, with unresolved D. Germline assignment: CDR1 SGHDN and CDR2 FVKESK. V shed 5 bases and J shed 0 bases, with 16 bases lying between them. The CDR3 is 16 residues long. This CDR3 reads CASSTGRSYLNTEAFF. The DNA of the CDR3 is TGTGCCAGCAGCACCGGGAGGTCTTATTTGAACACTGAAGCTTTCTTT.

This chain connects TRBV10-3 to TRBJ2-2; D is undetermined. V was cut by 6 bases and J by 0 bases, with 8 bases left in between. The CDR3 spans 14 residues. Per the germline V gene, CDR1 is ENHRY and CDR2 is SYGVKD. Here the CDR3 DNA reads TGTGCCATCAGCGACACCGCGAACACCGGGGAGCTGTTTTTT. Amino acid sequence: CAISDTANTGELFF.

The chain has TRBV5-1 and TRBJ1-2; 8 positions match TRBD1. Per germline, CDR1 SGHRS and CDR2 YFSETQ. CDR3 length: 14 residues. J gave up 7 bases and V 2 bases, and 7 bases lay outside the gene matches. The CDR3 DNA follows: TGCGCCAGCAGCTTCCCGGACAGGGCGGCTGGCTACACCTTC. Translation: CASSFPDRAAGYTF.

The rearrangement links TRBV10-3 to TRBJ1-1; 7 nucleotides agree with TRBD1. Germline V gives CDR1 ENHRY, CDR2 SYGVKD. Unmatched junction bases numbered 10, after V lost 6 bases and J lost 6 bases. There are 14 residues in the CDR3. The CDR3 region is CAIRGTDYTSEAFF. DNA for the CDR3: TGTGCCATCAGAGGGACAGACTACACCTCTGAAGCTTTCTTT.

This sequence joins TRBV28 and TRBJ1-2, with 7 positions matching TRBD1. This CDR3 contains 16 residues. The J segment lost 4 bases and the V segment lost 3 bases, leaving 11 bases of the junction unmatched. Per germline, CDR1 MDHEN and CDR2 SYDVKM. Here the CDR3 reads CASSLGQLSTGYGYTF. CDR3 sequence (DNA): TGTGCCAGCAGTTTGGGACAGCTAAGCACGGGCTATGGCTACACCTTC.

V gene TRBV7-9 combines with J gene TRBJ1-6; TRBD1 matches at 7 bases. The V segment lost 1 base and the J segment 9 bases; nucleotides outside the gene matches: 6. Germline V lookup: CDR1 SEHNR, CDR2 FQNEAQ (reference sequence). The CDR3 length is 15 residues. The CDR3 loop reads CASSLGDRYLSPLHF. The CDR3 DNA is TGTGCCAGCAGCTTAGGGGACAGATACCTTTCACCCCTCCACTTT.

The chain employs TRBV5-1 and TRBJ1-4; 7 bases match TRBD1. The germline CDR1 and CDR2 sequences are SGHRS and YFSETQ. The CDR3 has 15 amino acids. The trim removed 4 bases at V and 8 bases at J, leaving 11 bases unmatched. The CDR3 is CASSQGGPRGEKLFF. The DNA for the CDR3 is TGCGCCAGCAGCCAGGGGGGCCCTAGGGGAGAAAAACTGTTTTTT.

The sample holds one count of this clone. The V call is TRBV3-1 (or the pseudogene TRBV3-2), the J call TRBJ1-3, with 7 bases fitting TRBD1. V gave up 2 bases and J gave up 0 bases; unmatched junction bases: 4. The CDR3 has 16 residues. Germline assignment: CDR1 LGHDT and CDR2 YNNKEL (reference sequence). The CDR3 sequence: CASSQRQGSSGNTIYF. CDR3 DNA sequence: TGTGCCAGCAGCCAACGACAGGGTTCCTCTGGAAACACCATATATTTT.

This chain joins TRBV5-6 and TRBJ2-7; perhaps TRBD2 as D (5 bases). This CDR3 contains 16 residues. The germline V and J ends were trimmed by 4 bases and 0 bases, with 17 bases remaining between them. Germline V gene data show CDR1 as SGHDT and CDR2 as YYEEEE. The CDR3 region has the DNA TGTGCCAGCAGCCCACTGAAAAGGAGGACCTCCTACGAGCAGTACTTC. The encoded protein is CASSPLKRRTSYEQYF.

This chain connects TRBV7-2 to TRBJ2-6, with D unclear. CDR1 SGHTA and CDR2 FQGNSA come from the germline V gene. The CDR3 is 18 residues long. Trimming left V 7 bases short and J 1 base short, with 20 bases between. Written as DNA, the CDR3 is TGTGCCAGCATTCCAATGCAGATACCATTGTCTGGGGCCAACGTCCTGACTTTC. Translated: CASIPMQIPLSGANVLTF.

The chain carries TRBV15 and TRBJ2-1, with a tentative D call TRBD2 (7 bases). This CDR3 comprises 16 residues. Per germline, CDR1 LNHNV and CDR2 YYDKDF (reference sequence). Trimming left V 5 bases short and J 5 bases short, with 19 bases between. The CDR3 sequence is CATSVGGANRNNEQFF. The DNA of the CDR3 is TGTGCCACCAGCGTTGGGGGGGCGAACAGGAACAATGAGCAGTTCTTC.